What follows are 20 T cell receptor beta chains derived from one specimen sequenced in a study of blood T cell repertoires in COVID-19. Data came from immunoSEQ multiplex PCR; TCRdb stores just in-frame clones and leaves some out. The sample records some 210,000 clones, about 88% being singletons. Sequencing input: peripheral blood. These TCRs come from a woman in her thirties or forties who had recovered from COVID-19.

This chain uses TRBV19 with TRBJ2-3, with 9 bases lining up with TRBD2. This CDR3 spans 17 amino acids. CDR1 LNHDA and CDR2 SQIVND come from the germline V gene (reference sequence). Trimming removed 6 bases from V and 5 bases from J; junction bases left unmatched: 15. CDR3: CASSPPWAAGGLDTQYF. CDR3 sequence (DNA): TGTGCCAGTAGCCCACCCTGGGCAGCGGGAGGATTAGATACGCAGTATTTT.

The chain combines TRBV27 with TRBJ2-7; 12 positions match TRBD1. Germline trimming cut 4 bases from V and 3 bases from J; bases unmatched to any gene: 4. CDR1 and CDR2 (germline): MNHEY, SMNVEV (reference sequence). The CDR3 extends over 15 amino acids. CDR3 region: CASSWGTGGGYEQYF. Written as DNA, the CDR3 is TGTGCCAGCAGTTGGGGGACAGGGGGCGGCTACGAGCAGTACTTC.

This sequence joins TRBV7-9 and TRBJ1-4; D remains unclear. Germline CDR1 and CDR2: SEHNR and FQNEAQ (reference sequence). The CDR3 loop spans 14 amino acids. V lost 7 bases and J 6 bases, leaving 15 bases between the germline ends. The DNA of the CDR3 is TGTGCCAGCATCCTCAGCGGGTCGGATGAAAAACTGTTTTTT. This encodes CASILSGSDEKLFF.

The chain carries TRBV5-1 and TRBJ2-7; 9 bases fit TRBD1. CDR1 and CDR2 (germline): SGHRS, YFSETQ. The CDR3 has 15 amino acids. The junction had 9 bases not matched to a gene; V was cut back by 4 bases and J by 4 bases. The CDR3, as DNA: TGCGCCAGCAGCCCCGGACAGGGGATTAGGTACGAGCAGTACTTC. Its protein product is CASSPGQGIRYEQYF.

The rearrangement joins TRBV4-2 to TRBJ2-1; D is undetermined. Trimming pared 4 bases from V and 5 bases from J, leaving 9 bases between. This CDR3 is built from 13 residues. Germline CDR1 is LGHNA and CDR2 is YNFKEQ. The CDR3 sequence is CASSLGWDNEQFF. CDR3 DNA sequence: TGTGCCAGCAGCCTCGGGTGGGACAATGAGCAGTTCTTC.

The V and J genes are TRBV27 and TRBJ1-1; a weak D match, TRBD1 (6 bases). Germline lookup yields CDR1 MNHEY and CDR2 SMNVEV (reference sequence). CDR3 size: 14 residues. V lost 10 bases and J lost 0, with 15 bases in between. The CDR3 protein is CANRDRQMNTEAFF. The CDR3 DNA follows: TGTGCCAACAGGGATCGACAAATGAACACTGAAGCTTTCTTT.

CDR3 bases: TGTGCCAGCAGCTTATGGGGCGGGAGCTCCTACAATGAGCAGTTCTTC. It is translated as CASSLWGGSSYNEQFF. V usage is TRBV11-2 and J usage is TRBJ2-1; 7 bases agree with TRBD2. CDR3 size: 16 residues. The J segment lost 0 bases and the V segment lost 2 bases, leaving 4 bases of the junction unmatched. The germline CDR1 and CDR2 sequences are SGHAT and FQNNGV.

The chain recombines TRBV9 with TRBJ1-6; TRBD1 might be the D (6 bases). Between the trimmed V and J ends, which lost 0 bases and 8 bases, there was a span of 12 bases. This CDR3 spans 15 amino acids. Germline CDR1 and CDR2: SGDLS and YYNGEE. CDR3 region: CASSVVETGDSPLHF. CDR3 DNA: TGTGCCAGCAGCGTAGTGGAGACAGGCGATTCACCCCTCCACTTT.

The chain uses TRBV5-5 and TRBJ1-2; 7 bases map to TRBD1. The CDR3 loop spans 17 amino acids. The germline gives CDR1 SGHKS, CDR2 YYEKEE (reference sequence). J was trimmed by 1 base and V by 0 bases; bases with no gene match: 9. CDR3 region: CASSLVKDRRINYGYTF. CDR3 in DNA: TGTGCCAGCAGCTTGGTCAAGGACAGGCGAATTAACTATGGCTACACCTTC.

This chain joins TRBV2 and TRBJ2-1, with 10 bases aligning to TRBD2. V gave up 2 bases and J gave up 7 bases; unmatched junction bases: 8. The CDR3 length is 16 residues. CDR1 and CDR2 (germline): SNHLY, FYNNEI. The CDR3 DNA reads as TGTGCCAGCAGTGAATTAAGGCCTAGCGGGAGTAATGAGCAGTTCTTC. Its translation is CASSELRPSGSNEQFF.

This clone was detected a few times. The chain links TRBV18 to TRBJ1-5; 7 bases agree with TRBD1. Germline CDR1 reads KGHSH; CDR2 reads LQKENI. Trimming took 4 bases from V and 5 from J; bases not matched to a gene: 2. The CDR3 covers 13 residues. The CDR3 bases are TGTGCCAGCTCACGGGACAGCGATCAGCCCCAGCATTTT. Protein product: CASSRDSDQPQHF.

The J gene is TRBJ1-2, the V gene TRBV27; weak D call: TRBD1 (5 bases). Germline CDR1 and CDR2: MNHEY and SMNVEV (reference sequence). CDR3 length: 13 amino acids. The V end lost 5 bases, the J end lost 3 bases, and 10 bases lay between the germline ends. The CDR3 bases are TGTGCCAGCAGTCGGGACTCTTACTATGGCTACACCTTC. This encodes CASSRDSYYGYTF.

The chain combines TRBV7-3 with TRBJ1-1; 9 nucleotides align to TRBD1. Germline V gene data show CDR1 as SGHTA and CDR2 as FQGTGA. With V trimmed by 0 bases and J by 4 bases, 3 bases remained unmatched. The CDR3 is 15 amino acids. The CDR3 nucleotides are TGTGCCAGCAGCTTAACCGGGACAGGGATCACTGAAGCTTTCTTT. Translated, it gives CASSLTGTGITEAFF.

The genes are TRBV24-1 and TRBJ2-1, with 13 positions matching TRBD2. Germline V gene lookup returns CDR1 KGHDR and CDR2 SFDVKD. This CDR3 is built from 16 residues. Unmatched junction bases numbered 7, after V lost 4 bases and J lost 8 bases. CDR3 residues: CATSDPTSGRGYEQFF. The CDR3 DNA follows: TGTGCCACCAGTGACCCCACTAGCGGGAGGGGGTATGAGCAGTTCTTC.

J is TRBJ1-6 and V is TRBV7-2; 10 bases line up with TRBD1. This CDR3 spans 15 amino acids. Germline values: CDR1 SGHTA, CDR2 FQGNSA. Trimming cost V 4 bases and J 10 bases; bases outside gene matches: 7. CDR3 coding DNA: TGTGCCAGCAGCTCGGCCGGGACAGGGGTGTCACCCCTCCACTTT. It yields the protein CASSSAGTGVSPLHF. The full variable domain, in which reference TRBV7-2 and TRBJ1-6 provide the parts outside the CDR3, is GAGVSQSPSNKVTEKGKDVELRCDPISGHTALYWYRQSLGQGLEFLIYFQGNSAPDKSGLPSDRFSAERTGGSVSTLTIQRTQQEDSAVYLCASSSAGTGVSPLHFGNGTRLTVT.

The chain carries TRBV18 and TRBJ2-2, with a tentative D call TRBD1 (6 bases). CDR3 length: 16 residues. The germline CDR1 and CDR2 sequences are KGHSH and LQKENI. Between the trimmed V and J ends, which lost 6 bases and 4 bases, there was a span of 18 bases. CDR3 coding DNA: TGTGCCAGCTCCGGAGACCAGGGACAAAGCACCGGGGAGCTGTTTTTT. This encodes CASSGDQGQSTGELFF.

The V gene is TRBV27, the J gene TRBJ2-1, with 10 bases fitting TRBD1. The trim removed 0 bases at V and 8 bases at J, leaving 7 bases unmatched. This CDR3 has 16 residues. Germline V gene lookup returns CDR1 MNHEY and CDR2 SMNVEV (reference sequence). The DNA for the CDR3 is TGTGCCAGCAGTTTATCCGGGACAGGGGATAGTCATGAGCAGTTCTTC. Amino acid sequence: CASSLSGTGDSHEQFF.

The rearrangement joins TRBV9 to TRBJ1-2, with 7 bases that match TRBD1. V trimming: 1 base; J trimming: 4 bases; junction bases outside the gene matches: 7. The CDR3 is 15 amino acids. Germline V gene lookup returns CDR1 SGDLS and CDR2 YYNGEE. CDR3 sequence (DNA): TGTGCCAGCAGCGTAACAGGGGCCGCTCTCTATGGCTACACCTTC. It codes for CASSVTGAALYGYTF.

The V gene is TRBV7-9, the J gene TRBJ2-3; 7 nucleotides agree with TRBD2. Germline V gives CDR1 SEHNR, CDR2 FQNEAQ (reference sequence). The CDR3 is made up of 15 amino acids. Germline trimming cut 4 bases from V and 2 bases from J; bases unmatched to any gene: 6. CDR3 loop: CASSSDGRITDTQYF. CDR3 bases: TGTGCCAGCAGCTCGGACGGGAGGATCACAGATACGCAGTATTTT.

This clone was recorded once. The chain recombines TRBV6-2 or TRBV6-3 with TRBJ1-5; perhaps TRBD1 as D (5 bases). Per the germline V gene, CDR1 is MNHEY and CDR2 is SVGEGT. The CDR3 covers 16 residues. The V end lost 5 bases, the J end lost 2 bases, and 16 bases lay between the germline ends. CDR3 sequence: CASSQRGSQGNQPQHF. DNA of the CDR3: TGTGCCAGCAGTCAAAGGGGTTCCCAAGGCAATCAGCCCCAGCATTTT.